Following are 30 T cell receptor beta chains from one sample sequenced in a study of OX40 agonist ivuxolimab in advanced cancers. Method: immunoSEQ multiplex PCR; TCRdb's copy keeps in-frame clones and lacks some. This table has about 95,000 clones, 89% appearing once. The specimen comprised CD4+ or CD8+ T cells sorted from blood, sampled in a trial of the OX40 agonist ivuxolimab. These receptors all come from an adult with an advanced solid tumor such as melanoma, head and neck, liver or kidney cancer.

Concerning this clone: A read error may produce the germline difference seen at one junction end. This sequence joins TRBV15 and TRBJ1-3; TRBD1 aligns across 10 bases. Germline CDR1 and CDR2: LNHNV and YYDKDF (reference sequence). There are 15 residues in the CDR3. CDR3 coding DNA: TGTGCCACCAGTAGAGACAGGGGGCTTAGAAACACCATATATTTT. Amino acids: CATSRDRGLRNTIYF.

The V gene is TRBV15, the J gene TRBJ2-1, with D perhaps matching TRBD2 (6 bases). The germline gives CDR1 LNHNV, CDR2 YYDKDF (reference sequence). This CDR3 comprises 15 residues. V was trimmed by 1 base and J by 2 bases, leaving 9 bases between them. The DNA of the CDR3 is TGTGCCACCAGCAGAGGGGGAGGCGCCTACAATGAGCAGTTCTTC. It is translated as CATSRGGGAYNEQFF.

The chain carries TRBV11-2 and TRBJ2-3; D ambiguous. The germline CDR1 and CDR2 sequences are SGHAT and FQNNGV. The ends were cut back, 1 base at V and 2 bases at J, with 10 bases in the middle. The CDR3 has 15 amino acids. CDR3 sequence (DNA): TGTGCCAGCAGCTTAGTGCAGCGCCTCACAGATACGCAGTATTTT. It codes for CASSLVQRLTDTQYF.

The rearrangement links TRBV5-4 to TRBJ1-1; maybe TRBD1 (5 bases). V lost 4 bases to trimming and J lost 4 bases, with 11 bases between them. The CDR3 totals 13 residues. From germline, CDR1 is SGHNT and CDR2 YYREEE (reference sequence). DNA for the CDR3: TGTGCCAGCAGCCACAGGTCCTTCACTGAAGCTTTCTTT. Translating it yields CASSHRSFTEAFF.

The rearrangement joins TRBV6-1 to TRBJ2-7; 9 nucleotides line up with TRBD1. Per germline, CDR1 MNHNS and CDR2 SASEGT. The CDR3 sequence is 14 residues long. The V gene end was trimmed by 7 bases and the J gene end by 3 bases; junction bases not matched to a gene: 7. The CDR3 DNA sequence: TGTGCCAGCACCACCGGGACAGGGAACTACGAGCAGTACTTC. Translation: CASTTGTGNYEQYF.

This clone has just one count. This chain uses TRBV5-1 with TRBJ2-7; D gene uncertain. V dropped 1 base and J dropped 4 bases, with 9 bases sitting between them. There are 13 residues in the CDR3. Germline values: CDR1 SGHRS, CDR2 YFSETQ. The chain's CDR3 is CASSLSVAYEQYF. CDR3 DNA sequence: TGCGCCAGCAGCTTGTCGGTTGCGTACGAGCAGTACTTC. Complete variable domain (other parts from reference TRBV5-1 and TRBJ2-7): KAGVTQTPRYLIKTRGQQVTLSCSPISGHRSVSWYQQTPGQGLQFLFEYFSETQRNKGNFPGRFSGRQFSNSRSEMNVSTLELGDSALYLCASSLSVAYEQYFGPGTRLTVT.

V gene TRBV5-1 combines with J gene TRBJ1-1; a possible D gene is TRBD1 (6 bases). Germline values: CDR1 SGHRS, CDR2 YFSETQ. This CDR3 is built from 14 residues. V was shortened by 4 bases and J by 1 base, with 11 bases between the two germline ends. As DNA, the CDR3 is TGCGCCAGCAGCCGCTTACAGGGGAACACTGAAGCTTTCTTT. Protein: CASSRLQGNTEAFF.

J is TRBJ2-1 and V is TRBV11-2; D is ambiguous. There are 14 residues in the CDR3. Deletions cut 5 bases from V and 6 bases from J, with 14 bases between. Germline loops: CDR1 SGHAT, CDR2 FQNNGV. CDR3 sequence reads: CASSLSQLGNEQFF. DNA for the CDR3: TGTGCCAGCAGCCTCTCCCAGCTGGGCAATGAGCAGTTCTTC.

The chain is built from TRBV4-3 and TRBJ1-1; D gene ambiguous. Germline values: CDR1 LGHNA, CDR2 YSLEER. The length of the CDR3 is 15 residues. The V end lost 1 base, the J end lost 7 bases, and 16 bases lay between the germline ends. Written as DNA, the CDR3 is TGCGCCAGCAGCCAAGTTTACGCCAGGCACGGTGAAGCTTTCTTT. Protein product: CASSQVYARHGEAFF.

The rearrangement joins TRBV29-1 to TRBJ2-5; no firm D call. The germline V gene encodes CDR1 SQVTM and CDR2 ANQGSEA. This CDR3 contains 11 residues. Trimming stripped 6 bases from V and 4 bases from J, with 9 bases between. This CDR3 is CSVQVVETQYF. In nucleotides, the CDR3 is TGCAGCGTCCAGGTGGTAGAGACCCAGTACTTC.

The chain uses TRBV28 and TRBJ2-3; TRBD2 is a possible D gene (5 bases). This CDR3 is built from 17 residues. The germline CDR1 and CDR2 sequences are MDHEN and SYDVKM. Trimming removed 3 bases at V and 5 bases at J, with 21 bases between. The CDR3 region is CASSFSLSSGWVDTQYF. The CDR3 coding sequence is TGTGCCAGCAGTTTCAGCCTATCGAGCGGTTGGGTAGATACGCAGTATTTT.

The table lists this clone with a count of one. This rearrangement joins TRBV7-2 to TRBJ2-7; D remains ambiguous. CDR1 is SGHTA and CDR2 is FQGNSA in the germline V gene. With 5 bases removed from V and 7 bases from J, the gap between germline ends came to 18 bases. The CDR3 consists of 14 residues. The CDR3 bases are TGTGCCAGCAGCCCATCCCGGACCGTGGAGGAGCAGTACTTC. Translation gives CASSPSRTVEEQYF.

In this sample, this clone turned up once. The CDR3 nucleotides read TGTGCCAGCAGTCAAGTGGCCATTAGCACAGATACGCAGTATTTT. Encoded protein: CASSQVAISTDTQYF. V usage is TRBV7-2 and J usage is TRBJ2-3; D not resolved. The germline gives CDR1 SGHTA, CDR2 FQGNSA. This CDR3 spans 15 amino acids. V lost 6 bases and J 0 bases, leaving 13 bases between the germline ends.

This rearrangement joins TRBV7-2 to TRBJ1-5; D uncertain. The CDR3 has 12 residues. Germline CDR1 and CDR2: SGHTA and FQGNSA. V lost 1 base to trimming and J lost 3 bases, with 1 base between them. CDR3 sequence (DNA): TGTGCCAGCAGCTTAGTCAATCAGCCCCAGCATTTT. Encoded protein: CASSLVNQPQHF. The whole variable domain, remainder taken from reference TRBV7-2 and TRBJ1-5, is GAGVSQSPSNKVTEKGKDVELRCDPISGHTALYWYRQSLGQGLEFLIYFQGNSAPDKSGLPSDRFSAERTGGSVSTLTIQRTQQEDSAVYLCASSLVNQPQHFGDGTRLSIL.

CDR3 in DNA: TGCGCCAGCAGCCCGGTAGGACTAGCGGGAGGGCGAGATGAGCAGTTCTTC. As protein: CASSPVGLAGGRDEQFF. The chain combines TRBV5-1 with TRBJ2-1; 15 bases align to TRBD2. The V gene end was trimmed by 4 bases and the J gene end by 8 bases; junction bases not matched to a gene: 10. CDR3 length: 17 amino acids. Germline lookup yields CDR1 SGHRS and CDR2 YFSETQ.

The chain combines TRBV29-1 with TRBJ1-5, with D possibly matching TRBD1 (6 bases). This CDR3 spans 12 amino acids. Trimming pared 4 bases from V and 12 bases from J, leaving 16 bases between. Germline CDR1 reads SQVTM; CDR2 reads ANQGSEA. The CDR3 DNA sequence: TGCAGCGTTGTATTATCCGGGACACGCCAGCATTTT. Its translation is CSVVLSGTRQHF.

This chain joins TRBV19 and TRBJ2-1, with D tentatively TRBD1 or TRBD2 (6 bases each). Trimming left V 3 bases short and J 4 bases short, with 16 bases between. The CDR3 has 16 amino acids. Germline-derived CDR1 and CDR2 are LNHDA and SQIVND (reference sequence). This CDR3 reads CASSMRGARSYNEQFF. CDR3 coding DNA: TGTGCCAGTAGTATGAGGGGGGCCCGTTCTTACAATGAGCAGTTCTTC.

The gene calls are TRBV6-1 and TRBJ1-1; unclear D gene. The CDR3 is made up of 13 amino acids. Germline V CDR1 and CDR2: MNHNS, SASEGT. Trimming shortened V by 3 bases and J by 1 base, and 6 bases separated the two germline ends. This chain's CDR3 is CASSDQGNTEAFF. Written as DNA, the CDR3 is TGTGCCAGCAGTGACCAAGGGAACACTGAAGCTTTCTTT.

The chain joins TRBV18 to TRBJ1-4; D possibly corresponds to TRBD1 (5 bases). V gave up 3 bases and J gave up 5 bases, with 19 bases separating them. This CDR3 region has 17 residues. Germline CDR1 reads KGHSH; CDR2 reads LQKENI. CDR3 in amino acids: CASSPRVSGGLNEKLFF. Written as DNA, the CDR3 is TGTGCCAGCTCACCGCGCGTCTCCGGGGGTTTAAATGAAAAACTGTTTTTT.

The DNA of the CDR3 is TGTGCCTGGAGTCAAGGTCCCGGGTCTGGGAGGGAAAAACTGTTTTTT. Translating gives CAWSQGPGSGREKLFF. The rearrangement links TRBV30 to TRBJ1-4, with no clear D. CDR1 is GTSNPN, CDR2 SVGIG, per germline (reference sequence). The CDR3 loop spans 16 amino acids. V was trimmed by 2 bases and J by 8 bases, leaving 21 bases between them.

V and J are TRBV5-1 and TRBJ1-1, with unresolved D. CDR1 is SGHRS and CDR2 is YFSETQ in the germline V gene. The CDR3 consists of 14 residues. Trimming shortened V by 4 bases and J by 0 bases, and 10 bases separated the two germline ends. DNA for the CDR3: TGCGCCAGCAGCCCCAGAGGACTGAACACTGAAGCTTTCTTT. It translates to CASSPRGLNTEAFF.

The rearrangement links TRBV4-1 to TRBJ1-5, with D possibly TRBD1 on 5 matching bases. Germline lookup yields CDR1 MGHRA and CDR2 YSYEKL. V was cut by 2 bases and J by 4 bases, with 15 bases left in between. This CDR3 is built from 16 residues. In DNA, the CDR3 is TGCGCCAGCAGCCAATATACAGGCCAGATTAATCAGCCCCAGCATTTT. It is translated as CASSQYTGQINQPQHF.

The gene calls are TRBV9 and TRBJ1-5; unclear D gene. The V gene's germline CDR1 is SGDLS and CDR2 YYNGEE. V was shortened by 0 bases and J by 9 bases, with 10 bases between the two germline ends. CDR3 length: 13 amino acids. CDR3 sequence reads: CASSVDPDGPQHF. DNA of the CDR3: TGTGCCAGCAGCGTAGACCCTGACGGGCCCCAGCATTTT.

The chain carries TRBV7-2 and TRBJ2-3, with TRBD2 matching 7 bases. Germline lookup yields CDR1 SGHTA and CDR2 FQGNSA. The junction had 8 bases not matched to a gene; V was cut back by 5 bases and J by 3 bases. The CDR3 length is 15 residues. This CDR3 is CASSRDYRLTDTQYF. In nucleotides, the CDR3 is TGTGCCAGCAGCCGGGACTATCGCCTGACAGATACGCAGTATTTT.

This sequence joins TRBV14 and TRBJ1-1; D is unclear. The germline V gene encodes CDR1 SGHDN and CDR2 FVKESK. With 4 bases removed from V and 4 bases from J, the gap between germline ends came to 19 bases. CDR3 length: 16 residues. CDR3 sequence reads: CASSPPGIGVGTEAFF. As DNA, the CDR3 is TGTGCCAGCAGCCCCCCCGGGATTGGGGTCGGCACTGAAGCTTTCTTT.

The chain is built from TRBV18 and TRBJ2-1; 9 bases align to TRBD2. Trimming cost V 3 bases and J 5 bases; bases outside gene matches: 5. There are 15 residues in the CDR3. Germline CDR1 and CDR2: KGHSH and LQKENI. The CDR3 sequence: CASSPASGVNNEQFF. The CDR3 DNA follows: TGTGCCAGCTCACCGGCTAGCGGGGTGAACAATGAGCAGTTCTTC.

This chain joins TRBV28 and TRBJ2-7; 8 nucleotides match TRBD1. CDR1 MDHEN and CDR2 SYDVKM come from the germline V gene. The CDR3 has 14 amino acids. V gave up 3 bases and J gave up 2 bases; unmatched junction bases: 3. The CDR3 spells CASSFPGQAYEQYF. CDR3 nucleotide sequence: TGTGCCAGCAGTTTTCCGGGACAGGCCTACGAGCAGTACTTC.

The CDR3 protein is CASRPGALHSNQPQHF. CDR3 coding DNA: TGTGCCAGCAGACCCGGGGCCTTACATAGCAATCAGCCCCAGCATTTT. V gene TRBV6-6 combines with J gene TRBJ1-5, with a weak D call TRBD1 (5 bases). V lost 6 bases to trimming and J lost 0 bases, with 15 bases between them. The CDR3 runs to 16 residues. Germline assignment: CDR1 MNHNY and CDR2 SVGAGI (reference sequence).

This chain uses TRBV19 with TRBJ1-5, with D unresolved. The CDR3 totals 17 residues. Germline CDR1 is LNHDA and CDR2 is SQIVND (reference sequence). The V end was cut by 2 bases, the J end by 0 bases, with 14 bases between. In DNA, the CDR3 is TGTGCCAGTAGTATACCGAGGTCCGGGTATAGCAATCAGCCCCAGCATTTT. Its protein product is CASSIPRSGYSNQPQHF. The full variable domain, with the rest looked up from reference TRBV19 and TRBJ1-5, is DGGITQSPKYLFRKEGQNVTLSCEQNLNHDAMYWYRQDPGQGLRLIYYSQIVNDFQKGDIAEGYSVSREKKESFPLTVTSAQKNPTAFYLCASSIPRSGYSNQPQHFGDGTRLSIL.

This clone was picked up one time. The chain recombines TRBV7-2 with TRBJ2-7; unclear D gene. The V end was cut by 3 bases, the J end by 0 bases, with 0 bases between. Germline V CDR1 and CDR2: SGHTA, FQGNSA. This CDR3 region has 11 residues. The CDR3 sequence: CASSFSYEQYF. CDR3 sequence (DNA): TGTGCCAGCAGCTTCTCCTACGAGCAGTACTTC.